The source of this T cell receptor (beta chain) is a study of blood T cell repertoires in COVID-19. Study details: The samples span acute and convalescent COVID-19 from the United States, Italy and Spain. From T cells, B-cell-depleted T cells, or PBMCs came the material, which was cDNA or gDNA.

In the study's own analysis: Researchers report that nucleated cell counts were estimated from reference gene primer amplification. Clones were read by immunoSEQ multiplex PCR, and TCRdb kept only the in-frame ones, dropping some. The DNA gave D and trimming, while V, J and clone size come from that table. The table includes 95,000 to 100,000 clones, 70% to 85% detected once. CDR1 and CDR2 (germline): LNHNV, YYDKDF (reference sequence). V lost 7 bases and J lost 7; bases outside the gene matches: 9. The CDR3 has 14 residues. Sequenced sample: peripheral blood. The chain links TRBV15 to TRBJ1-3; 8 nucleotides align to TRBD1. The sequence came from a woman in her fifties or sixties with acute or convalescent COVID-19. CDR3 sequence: CATTQGQDRNTIYF. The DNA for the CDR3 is TGTGCCACCACTCAGGGACAGGACCGGAACACCATATATTTT.